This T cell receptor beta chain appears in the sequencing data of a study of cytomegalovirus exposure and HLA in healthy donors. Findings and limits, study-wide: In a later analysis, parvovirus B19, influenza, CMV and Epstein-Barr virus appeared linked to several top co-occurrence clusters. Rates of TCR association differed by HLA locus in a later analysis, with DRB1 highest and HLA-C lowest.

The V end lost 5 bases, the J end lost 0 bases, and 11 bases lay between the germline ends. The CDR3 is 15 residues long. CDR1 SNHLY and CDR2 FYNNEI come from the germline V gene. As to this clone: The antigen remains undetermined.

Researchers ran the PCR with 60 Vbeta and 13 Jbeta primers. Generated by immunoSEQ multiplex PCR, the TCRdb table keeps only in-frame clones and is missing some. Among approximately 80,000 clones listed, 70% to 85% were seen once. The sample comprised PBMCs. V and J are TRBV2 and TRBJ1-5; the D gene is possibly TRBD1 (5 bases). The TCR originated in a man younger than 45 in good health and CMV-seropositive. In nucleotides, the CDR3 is TGTGCCAGCAGTACAGGCAGGTATAGCAATCAGCCCCAGCATTTT. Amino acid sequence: CASSTGRYSNQPQHF.